The rows below give T cell receptor beta chains drawn from one sample of a study of response to subunit inactivated influenza vaccine. From the RT-PCR reads, TCRdb called clonotypes with MiXCR, one entry per CDR3 protein. The sample holds around 520,000 distinct CDR3 sequences, roughly 12% seen once. The sample consisted of PBMCs from blood, taken on the day of vaccination. The receptor source for this set is a man between 50 and 59 years old who received an inactivated influenza vaccine. The CDR3 runs from the conserved cysteine through the conserved F or W. D genes are given only for firm matches. Clone size is shown for a subset of rows, as once, few, many or a class of expanded clone.

V,size,D,J,CDR3,DNA
TRBV28,many,.,TRBJ1-6,CASSPWSDNSPLHF,TGTGCCAGCAGCCCCTGGTCCGATAATTCACCCCTCCACTTT
TRBV7-9,.,.,TRBJ2-7,CASSSGVSSGSYEQYF,TGTGCCAGCAGCTCCGGGGTGAGTTCCGGCTCCTACGAGCAGTACTTC
TRBV29-1,.,.,TRBJ2-5,CSIVEGTQYF,TGCAGCATTGTAGAGGGGACCCAGTACTTC
TRBV7-8,few,.,TRBJ2-3,CASSLPEEAGLSSSTDTQYF,TGTGCCAGCAGCTTACCGGAAGAGGCGGGATTATCGTCTAGCACAGATACGCAGTATTTT
TRBV6-1,many,TRBD2,TRBJ2-2,CASSRLAGAGELFF,TGTGCCAGCAGCCGTCTTGCGGGAGCCGGGGAGCTGTTTTTT
TRBV24-1,few,.,TRBJ2-2,CATSDFDTGELFF,TGTGCCACCAGTGATTTTGACACCGGGGAGCTGTTTTTT
TRBV27,.,TRBD2,TRBJ2-1,CASTTGSAGVNEQFF,TGTGCCAGCACCACGGGATCAGCGGGGGTCAATGAGCAGTTCTTC
TRBV28,.,.,TRBJ2-7,CASSLTSILEQYF,TGTGCCAGCAGTTTGACGTCAATTCTCGAGCAGTACTTC
TRBV28,few,.,TRBJ2-7,CASSLIRAHGQQYF,TGTGCCAGCAGTTTAATTAGGGCCCACGGTCAGCAGTACTTC
TRBV7-8,few,.,TRBJ2-7,CASSLGQGISYEQYF,TGTGCCAGCAGCTTAGGGCAGGGTATCTCCTACGAGCAGTACTTC
TRBV7-6,.,TRBD1,TRBJ2-2,CASSLAGTEETGELSF,TGTGCCAGCAGCTTAGCCGGGACAGAGGAAACCGGGGAGCTGTCTTTT
TRBV7-2,few,TRBD2,TRBJ2-5,CASSLMGGKGETQYF,TGTGCCAGCAGCTTGATGGGGGGGAAAGGAGAGACCCAGTACTTC
TRBV10-3,few,.,TRBJ2-5,CAISDRGGHQETQYF,TGTGCCATCAGTGATAGGGGGGGGCACCAAGAGACCCAGTACTTC
TRBV20-1,.,.,TRBJ2-1,CSARALGNPSSYNEQFF,TGCAGTGCTAGAGCCCTCGGAAACCCGAGCTCCTACAATGAGCAGTTCTTC
TRBV12-3/TRBV12-4,few,TRBD1,TRBJ1-1,CASSLAAGGSWEAFF,TGTGCCAGCAGTTTGGCAGCAGGGGGCTCGTGGGAAGCTTTCTTT
TRBV18,many,.,TRBJ2-3,CASSPTTIPSTDTQYF,TGTGCCAGCTCACCAACGACAATCCCTAGCACAGATACGCAGTATTTT
TRBV12-3/TRBV12-4,many,TRBD1,TRBJ2-2,CASSLPGQGVRELFF,TGTGCCAGCAGTCTACCGGGACAGGGTGTCCGGGAGCTGTTTTTT
TRBV4-1,.,TRBD2,TRBJ2-1,CASSQVLAGSFHEQFF,TGCGCCAGCAGCCAAGTCCTAGCGGGAAGTTTTCATGAGCAGTTCTTC
TRBV6-2/TRBV6-3,.,TRBD1,TRBJ2-1,CASNQKDRRPSYNEQFF,TGTGCCAGCAACCAAAAGGACAGGCGACCATCCTACAATGAGCAGTTCTTC
TRBV27,.,TRBD2,TRBJ2-7,CASSLGGGGIYEQYF,TGTGCCAGCAGTTTAGGTGGCGGGGGAATCTACGAGCAGTACTTC
TRBV7-8,few,TRBD1,TRBJ2-5,CASSLDGTGGVETQYF,TGTGCCAGCAGCTTAGATGGGACAGGGGGAGTGGAGACCCAGTACTTC
TRBV4-2,many,.,TRBJ2-7,CASSQDSISYEQYF,TGTGCCAGCAGCCAAGACAGTATCTCCTACGAGCAGTACTTC
TRBV12-3/TRBV12-4,.,TRBD2,TRBJ2-3,CASSGNSGSGSTDTQYF,TGTGCCAGCAGCGGAAATAGCGGGAGTGGGAGCACAGATACGCAGTATTTT
TRBV5-1,many,.,TRBJ2-2,CASSHPSSGELFF,TGCGCCAGCAGCCATCCTAGTTCCGGGGAGCTGTTTTTT